Included here is one T cell receptor beta chain sequence, with context. Its binding antigen is unknown. No base quality values were provided; no much bigger clone lies one nucleotide off. From the cysteine up to the phenylalanine, the CDR3 has a length of 11 residues. The retained sequence is limited to the CDR3, 33 bases, with the frame set at the first base. V is reduced by 3 bases and J by 11 bases, leaving a spacing of 13 bases between them. CDR1 and CDR2 are read off the germline V gene (reference sequence) as GTSNPN and SVGIG. TCRbeta CDR3 regions were amplified from genomic DNA using the immunoSEQ Assay, a bias-controlled multiplex PCR. The paper's processing steps were these. The number of nucleated cells in each sample was estimated from the amplification of reference gene primers within the assay. Sequence reads were collapsed and filtered to measure the absolute abundance of every unique TCRbeta CDR3 rearrangement. Productive Simpson clonality was computed per sample as the square root of Simpson's diversity index over productive rearrangements. As stored in TCRdb, this immuneACCESS dataset retains in-frame rearrangements with V and J assigned. A fraction of the clones does not appear; measured against another copy, unresolved V genes explain less than half of the discrepancy, and the remainder lacks a known reason. V and J calls and clone size are as listed in that table; D and trimming were resolved from the DNA. This sample lists 300,000 to 450,000 clones; approximately 87% were detected once. The biggest ten clones account for 1% to 1.5% of the sample.

These data belong to a study of blood T cell repertoires in COVID-19 (dated by TCRdb to about 2020). Concerning the study at large: Samples from collaborators originated in the United States, Italy and Spain and spanned both the acute and convalescent phases of COVID-19. The prospective study material was composed of cDNA or gDNA derived from T cells, B-cell-depleted T cells, or PBMCs. Deeply sampled blood TCRbeta repertoires from subjects exposed to, actively infected with, or recovered from COVID-19 were included in the dataset. The repertoires were made available in a free public database intended to serve as a resource for research on the immune response to SARS-CoV-2. Samples came from the ongoing ImmuneRACE study (first 160 participants) plus 1,254 subjects from 6 global collaborators. Nearly every sample came with metadata listing a de-identified subject ID, COVID-19 status, age in years and sex. Where available, HLA class I and class II types were obtained from metadata supplied by the sample provider rather than from assay-based typing. Points the paper makes about the study in general: The quantity of clinical and demographic metadata differed by source and by participant and was supplied without curation.

Participants in the prospective study were aged roughly 18 to 89 years, lived in under 30 United States geographic areas, and enrolled through a virtual design. To assign participants to cohorts, the prospective study relied on clinical history that participants themselves reported in a screening survey and a study questionnaire. For ImmuneRACE Cohort 3, a participant was defined as recovered based on two consecutive negative NP/OP PCR tests, clearance by a healthcare professional, or resolution of symptoms. Each participant in the prospective study had whole blood, serum and a nasopharyngeal or oropharyngeal swab collected by mobile phlebotomists. Over an approximately 2-month period, participants in the prospective study had the option of providing additional blood draws and questionnaires. Before DNA extraction, blood samples from the prospective study were shipped at room temperature or frozen.

Sequencing was performed on PBMCs or T cells enriched from blood (not recorded which). This TCR came from a man aged 25-40 years who had recovered from COVID-19. Recombination linked TRBV30 to TRBJ1-1, with the D gene call left open. The CDR3 region reads CAWRSGIGAFF. Here is the DNA: TGTGCCTGGAGATCCGGGATTGGGGCTTTCTTT.